A selection of T cell receptor beta chains follows, all from one sample in a study of cytomegalovirus exposure and HLA in healthy donors. Assay used: immunoSEQ multiplex PCR; TCRdb lists only in-frame clones, some missing. Of approximately 140,000 clones in the sample, roughly three quarters were seen once. Sequenced input: PBMCs. Receptors were obtained from a male donor in good health and CMV-seronegative. Both conserved end residues are part of each CDR3. D genes are given only for firm matches. Not every row has a clone size; where given, it reads once, few, many or a size class.

d_call j_call v_call clone_size cdr3_nt cdr3_aa
NA TRBJ1-1 TRBV10-3 NA TGTGCCATCAAGACACCCGTACACACTGAAGCTTTCTTT CAIKTPVHTEAFF
TRBD1 TRBJ1-1 TRBV6-6 NA TGTGCCAGCAGTATAAAGACAGGGGGCCACACTGAAGCTTTCTTT CASSIKTGGHTEAFF
NA TRBJ2-7 TRBV19 NA TGTGCCAGTAGTACAGGACACTCCTACGAGCAGTACTTC CASSTGHSYEQYF
NA TRBJ1-4 TRBV30 NA TGTGCCTGGAGCCTAGGCCTAGGCACTAATGAAAAACTGTTTTTT CAWSLGLGTNEKLFF
NA TRBJ2-7 TRBV4-3 NA TGCGCCAGCAGCCAACAACTAGGGTTTGGCTACGAGCAGTACTTC CASSQQLGFGYEQYF
NA TRBJ1-3 TRBV7-2 NA TGTGCCGGCAGCTTAGATCAGGGGAGACGTCTATATTTT CAGSLDQGRRLYF
NA TRBJ1-1 TRBV5-1 NA TGCGCCAGCAGCTCCGGACAGTTTCAGAACACTGAAGCTTTCTTT CASSSGQFQNTEAFF
NA TRBJ2-7 TRBV5-1 NA TGCGCCAGCAGTCTGGAGGCGGGGCCCTCCTACGAGCAGTACTTC CASSLEAGPSYEQYF
TRBD2 TRBJ2-3 TRBV6-6 NA TGTGCCAGCAGTTACCAGCCGGGGGGAACAGATACGCAGTATTTT CASSYQPGGTDTQYF
NA TRBJ1-2 TRBV5-4 NA TGTGCCAGCAGCTTGGAGTCACACAACTATGGCTACACCTTC CASSLESHNYGYTF
TRBD2 TRBJ2-3 TRBV4-2 NA TGTGCCAGCAGCCAAGAGATTAGCGGGGTGGGAGATACGCAGTATTTT CASSQEISGVGDTQYF
TRBD1 TRBJ2-5 TRBV28 NA TGTGCCAGCAGTACCGTAGACAGGGAGGAGACCCAGTACTTC CASSTVDREETQYF
TRBD1 TRBJ1-1 TRBV10-3 once TGTGCCATCAGTGAGGACAGGGGGGACACTGAAGCTTTCTTT CAISEDRGDTEAFF
NA TRBJ1-2 TRBV11-2 NA TGTGCCAGCAGCTTAGAGCCAGGGTACGATGGCTACACCTTC CASSLEPGYDGYTF
TRBD1 TRBJ1-1 TRBV4-1 NA TGCGCCAGCAGCGCCGGGGACAGGAGGAACACTGAAGCTTTCTTT CASSAGDRRNTEAFF
NA TRBJ2-1 TRBV6-1 NA TGTGCCAGCAGTGATGGAGTAAGCTCCTACAATGAGCAGTTCTTC CASSDGVSSYNEQFF
TRBD1 TRBJ1-1 TRBV7-6 NA TGTGCCAGCAGCCCGGGACAGCACTTAGGAAGGACTGAAGCTTTCTTT CASSPGQHLGRTEAFF
TRBD1 TRBJ1-1 TRBV10-3 NA TGTGCCATCAGTGTAGACAGGGGGAACACTGAAGCTTTCTTT CAISVDRGNTEAFF
NA TRBJ1-1 TRBV19 NA TGTGCCAGTAGTATGTACCGAGACTCTGAAGCTTTCTTT CASSMYRDSEAFF
TRBD1 TRBJ2-7 TRBV7-9 NA TGTGCCAGCAACACAGGGGCCAACTACGAGCAGTACTTC CASNTGANYEQYF
TRBD2 TRBJ2-2 TRBV7-6 NA TGTGCCAGCAGCGATACCACTAGCGGGGGGCTCGGGGAGCTGTTTTTT CASSDTTSGGLGELFF
TRBD2 TRBJ2-3 TRBV7-3 NA TGTGCCAGCAGCTTAATCCACACGGGGGGGGCGCAAGATACGCAGTATTTT CASSLIHTGGAQDTQYF
TRBD2 TRBJ2-3 TRBV7-2 NA TGTGCCAGCAGCTTAGTCGGTTTAGCGGGGGGCCGTAGCACAGATACGCAGTATTTT CASSLVGLAGGRSTDTQYF
NA TRBJ2-1 TRBV15 NA TGTGCCACCAGGGTAGTTAGCGGTGAGCAGTTCTTC CATRVVSGEQFF
NA TRBJ2-3 TRBV7-3 NA TGTGCCAGCAGCCCCTGGGGAGCAGGCACAGATACGCAGTATTTT CASSPWGAGTDTQYF
TRBD1 TRBJ2-7 TRBV7-9 NA TGTGCCAGCAGCCCCCCCTCGACAGGGGGCGTCTACGAGCAGTACTTC CASSPPSTGGVYEQYF
NA TRBJ2-7 TRBV5-1 once TGCGCCAGCAGCTTCTTGAGGGGGAGCTCCTACGAGCAGTACTTC CASSFLRGSSYEQYF
NA TRBJ2-7 TRBV30 NA TGTGCCTGGAGTTTAGCCTACGAGCAGTACTTC CAWSLAYEQYF
NA TRBJ1-1 TRBV15 few TGTGCCACCAGCAGAGAGCGGGCAGGCCAGTCGAACACTGAAGCTTTCTTT CATSRERAGQSNTEAFF
NA TRBJ1-2 TRBV19 NA TGTGCCAGTAGTATTCAAGGGGCACCTGTAACCTATGGCTACACCTTC CASSIQGAPVTYGYTF
TRBD1 TRBJ1-2 TRBV28 NA TGTGCCAGCAGTGCAGGGGGCCACTATGGCTACACCTTC CASSAGGHYGYTF
TRBD1 TRBJ1-6 TRBV4-1 NA TGCGCCAGCAGCCAAGGGGGGACAGGGGATTCACCCCTCCACTTT CASSQGGTGDSPLHF
NA TRBJ2-2 TRBV4-1 NA TGCGCCAGCAGCCAAGTTTTCCAGGGGGGCACCGGGGAGCTGTTTTTT CASSQVFQGGTGELFF
TRBD1 TRBJ1-3 TRBV18 NA TGTGCCAGCTCACCGACAGGGGAGGCAAACACCATATATTTT CASSPTGEANTIYF
NA TRBJ1-2 TRBV7-2 NA TGTGCCAGCAGCTTAGGTCAGGGGACGAACTATGGCTACACCTTC CASSLGQGTNYGYTF
NA TRBJ2-1 TRBV28 NA TGTGCCAGCAGTGTAACCGGGACAATTAACAATGAGCAGTTCTTC CASSVTGTINNEQFF
TRBD1 TRBJ1-2 TRBV13 NA TGTGCCAGCAGCTTAGGGGACAGGGTAAGACATGGCTACACCTTC CASSLGDRVRHGYTF
NA TRBJ2-7 TRBV21-1 NA TGTGCCAGCACCGCAAAGGGATCGAGCGGGGGGGCCAAGAGGCGCGAGCAGTACTTC CASTAKGSSGGAKRREQYF
NA TRBJ2-1 TRBV5-4 NA TGTGCCAGCAGCTTGCAAAGGGGCAATGAGCAGTTCTTC CASSLQRGNEQFF